This passage covers 21 T cell receptor beta chains from one sample sequenced in a study of blood T cell repertoires in COVID-19 (dated by TCRdb to about 2020). Library preparation was by the immunoSEQ multiplex PCR assay. TCRdb mirrors the immuneACCESS table, restricted to in-frame sequences. Some clones are absent from its copies; in checked studies, under half trace to an unresolved V gene, and the reason for the others is unknown. This sample has some 150,000 clones in its table, and approximately 88% of those were observed once. Around 2.1% of the sample goes to the ten largest clones. The sample consisted of peripheral blood. Receptor source: a man between 70 and 80 years old with acute or convalescent COVID-19.

The sample holds one count of this clone. CDR3: CASTPQGGVYGYTF. For the CDR3, the DNA is TGTGCCAGTACCCCCCAGGGAGGTGTCTATGGCTACACCTTC. The chain recombines TRBV19 with TRBJ1-2; tentative D call: TRBD1 (5 bases). This CDR3 is 14 amino acids long. With 7 bases removed from V and 4 bases from J, the gap between germline ends came to 16 bases. Per the germline V gene, CDR1 is LNHDA and CDR2 is SQIVND (reference sequence).

This clone came up a few times. The chain recombines TRBV7-8 with TRBJ2-5; D remains ambiguous. Germline assignment: CDR1 SGHVS and CDR2 FQNEAQ. Trimming cost V 1 base and J 2 bases, with 8 bases left between them. This CDR3 comprises 14 residues. CDR3 amino acids: CASSLGQIQETQYF. The CDR3 bases are TGTGCCAGCAGCTTAGGTCAGATTCAAGAGACCCAGTACTTC.

The chain employs TRBV28 and TRBJ2-1, with a possible D match to TRBD2 (6 bases). This CDR3 has 12 residues. Trimming pared 8 bases from V and 9 bases from J, leaving 14 bases between. Germline CDR1 MDHEN, CDR2 SYDVKM. CDR3 amino acids: CASGIVEGEQFF. CDR3 bases: TGTGCCAGCGGCATCGTGGAGGGTGAGCAGTTCTTC.

The chain is built from TRBV19 and TRBJ2-3; 12 positions match TRBD2. This CDR3 has 17 amino acids. V lost 5 bases and J lost 3; bases outside the gene matches: 9. Germline values: CDR1 LNHDA, CDR2 SQIVND (reference sequence). CDR3 in amino acids: CASSAASGRAGTDTQYF. The CDR3 DNA reads TGTGCCAGTAGTGCGGCTAGCGGGAGGGCCGGAACAGATACGCAGTATTTT.

The chain combines TRBV29-1 with TRBJ2-7; 8 bases are shared with TRBD1. Looked up from germline, CDR1 is SQVTM and CDR2 is ANQGSEA. This CDR3 region has 15 residues. V shed 6 bases, J shed 0 bases, and the junction held 10 bases outside the gene matches. CDR3 DNA: TGCAGCGTCGACCTATCCGGGACAGGCTCCTACGAGCAGTACTTC. It is translated as CSVDLSGTGSYEQYF.

This chain joins TRBV29-1 and TRBJ1-1; D perhaps matches TRBD1 (6 bases). Germline CDR1 SQVTM, CDR2 ANQGSEA. The V end lost 5 bases, the J end lost 0 bases, and 13 bases lay between the germline ends. This CDR3 is 14 amino acids long. CDR3 bases: TGCAGCGTTAGTAGGGACAATCTGAACACTGAAGCTTTCTTT. Its translation: CSVSRDNLNTEAFF.

The chain links TRBV7-2 to TRBJ2-5; 10 bases line up with TRBD2. Germline CDR1 and CDR2: SGHTA and FQGNSA. CDR3 length equals 14 residues. V trimming: 5 bases; J trimming: 3 bases; junction bases outside the gene matches: 3. The CDR3 loop is CASSIGLAEETQYF. CDR3 DNA: TGTGCCAGCAGCATCGGACTAGCGGAAGAGACCCAGTACTTC.

The gene calls are TRBV5-6 and TRBJ2-1, with 10 bases aligning to TRBD2. V was clipped by 4 bases and J by 4 bases; unmatched bases: 2. The CDR3 is 14 residues long. From germline, CDR1 is SGHDT and CDR2 YYEEEE. The CDR3 loop reads CASSGLAAYNEQFF. CDR3 coding DNA: TGTGCCAGCAGCGGACTAGCGGCATACAATGAGCAGTTCTTC. The full variable domain, with the rest looked up from reference TRBV5-6 and TRBJ2-1, is DAGVTQSPTHLIKTRGQQVTLRCSPKSGHDTVSWYQQALGQGPQFIFQYYEEEERQRGNFPDRFSGHQFPNYSSELNVNALLLGDSALYLCASSGLAAYNEQFFGPGTRLTVL.

This chain links TRBV30 with TRBJ1-2, with TRBD1 identical over 7 bases. The CDR3 consists of 14 residues. With V trimmed by 0 bases and J by 3 bases, 4 bases remained unmatched. The germline V gene encodes CDR1 GTSNPN and CDR2 SVGIG (reference sequence). The CDR3 here is CAWSVKGTDYGYTF. CDR3 in DNA: TGTGCCTGGAGTGTAAAGGGGACAGACTATGGCTACACCTTC.

V and J are TRBV28 and TRBJ2-5, with D possibly TRBD2 on 6 matching bases. The CDR3 covers 17 residues. CDR1 and CDR2 from the germline V gene are MDHEN and SYDVKM. The V end was cut by 4 bases, the J end by 0 bases, with 18 bases between. For the CDR3, the DNA is TGTGCCAGCAGTTCCCCCCTCAGTAGCGGCTACCAAGAGACCCAGTACTTC. Amino acids: CASSSPLSSGYQETQYF.

The genes are TRBV7-3 and TRBJ2-2; 7 bases align to TRBD2. The CDR3 consists of 17 residues. Germline CDR1 reads SGHTA; CDR2 reads FQGTGA. The J segment lost 0 bases and the V segment lost 6 bases, leaving 10 bases of the junction unmatched. As DNA, the CDR3 is TGTGCCAGCAGGAACCCCCTCGGGGGGTCGAACACCGGGGAGCTGTTTTTT. Translated: CASRNPLGGSNTGELFF.

The chain is built from TRBV2 and TRBJ1-2, with 7 bases fitting TRBD1. The CDR3 consists of 15 residues. The junction had 7 bases not matched to a gene; V was cut back by 1 base and J by 5 bases. Germline V CDR1 and CDR2: SNHLY, FYNNEI. The DNA of the CDR3 is TGTGCCAGCAGTGAAGTGAAGGGGGCGAATTATGGCTACACCTTC. Translation gives CASSEVKGANYGYTF.

The J gene is TRBJ2-5, the V gene TRBV6-6, with 9 bases fitting TRBD1. CDR1 and CDR2 (germline): MNHNY, SVGAGI (reference sequence). The V and J ends lost 6 bases and 4 bases, in that order; junction bases with no gene match: 3. The CDR3 has 13 amino acids. The CDR3 nucleotides read TGTGCCAGCAGCAGGGGACAGGGAGAGACCCAGTACTTC. Amino acids: CASSRGQGETQYF.

The chain is built from TRBV18 and TRBJ2-3; the D gene is possibly TRBD2 (5 bases). The ends were cut back, 0 bases at V and 2 bases at J, with 9 bases in the middle. Germline V lookup: CDR1 KGHSH, CDR2 LQKENI. The CDR3 has 15 residues. The CDR3 loop is CASSPPGGPTDTQYF. The CDR3 DNA reads as TGTGCCAGCTCACCACCGGGCGGGCCCACAGATACGCAGTATTTT. Using reference TRBV18 and TRBJ2-3 for the parts outside the CDR3, the full variable domain is NAGVMQNPRHLVRRRGQEARLRCSPMKGHSHVYWYRQLPEEGLKFMVYLQKENIIDESGMPKERFSAEFPKEGPSILRIQQVVRGDSAAYFCASSPPGGPTDTQYFGPGTRLTVL.

The chain carries TRBV19 and TRBJ2-2; tentatively, D is TRBD1 (5 bases). The CDR3 has 14 amino acids. The germline V gene encodes CDR1 LNHDA and CDR2 SQIVND (reference sequence). With 8 bases removed from V and 7 bases from J, the gap between germline ends came to 17 bases. DNA of the CDR3: TGTGCCAGTTTTAGGGGCCAAGGGGTCGGGGAGCTGTTTTTT. Its protein is CASFRGQGVGELFF.

This chain joins TRBV28 and TRBJ2-1; TRBD1 aligns across 7 bases. The CDR3 covers 15 residues. The V gene's germline CDR1 is MDHEN and CDR2 SYDVKM. V lost 5 bases to trimming and J lost 6 bases; unmatched junction nucleotides: 10. The CDR3 sequence: CASSPDRAMGNEQFF. As DNA, the CDR3 is TGTGCCAGCAGTCCTGACAGGGCAATGGGCAATGAGCAGTTCTTC.

This chain links TRBV18 with TRBJ1-2, with a tentative D call TRBD1 (5 bases). Per germline, CDR1 KGHSH and CDR2 LQKENI. With 4 bases removed from V and 8 bases from J, the gap between germline ends came to 17 bases. CDR3 length equals 14 residues. The CDR3 DNA follows: TGTGCCAGCTCACTAGCCGGCAGGGAAGAAGGCTACACCTTC. It yields the protein CASSLAGREEGYTF.

The chain recombines TRBV7-2 with TRBJ1-2; TRBD1 is a possible D gene (5 bases). Trimming removed 3 bases at V and 5 bases at J, with 13 bases between. The CDR3 sequence is 14 residues long. Germline CDR1 is SGHTA and CDR2 is FQGNSA. The CDR3 DNA reads TGTGCCAGCAGCTTCTACCAAGGGGTTTATGGCTACACCTTC. The encoded protein is CASSFYQGVYGYTF.

The gene calls are TRBV9 and TRBJ1-6; 8 bases align to TRBD1. In germline, CDR1 is SGDLS, CDR2 YYNGEE. This CDR3 is 16 amino acids long. The V segment lost 1 base and the J segment 8 bases; nucleotides outside the gene matches: 8. CDR3 protein: CASSVRTGPIDSPLHF. The DNA of the CDR3 is TGTGCCAGCAGCGTACGGACAGGGCCGATTGATTCACCCCTCCACTTT. The full variable domain, completed using reference TRBV9 and TRBJ1-6, is DSGVTQTPKHLITATGQRVTLRCSPRSGDLSVYWYQQSLDQGLQFLIQYYNGEERAKGNILERFSAQQFPDLHSELNLSSLELGDSALYFCASSVRTGPIDSPLHFGNGTRLTVT.

This chain connects TRBV6-5 to TRBJ1-4; D is possibly TRBD1 (5 bases). V was clipped by 10 bases and J by 8 bases, with 14 bases between them. This CDR3 comprises 12 residues. Looked up from germline, CDR1 is MNHEY and CDR2 is SVGAGI. The CDR3 protein is CATRTGGEKLFF. DNA for the CDR3: TGTGCCACCCGGACGGGGGGAGAAAAACTGTTTTTT.

This chain uses TRBV24-1 with TRBJ2-7; TRBD1 matches at 8 bases. From germline, CDR1 is KGHDR and CDR2 SFDVKD. Trimming removed 7 bases from V and 2 bases from J; junction bases left unmatched: 6. CDR3 size: 14 residues. CDR3 bases: TGTGCCACCAGCCCCAGGACAGGGCCCTACGAGCAGTACTTC. Amino acids: CATSPRTGPYEQYF.